These 27 T cell receptor beta chains were sequenced from one sample in a study of blood T cell repertoires in COVID-19 (dated by TCRdb to about 2020). Libraries were built with the immunoSEQ multiplex PCR assay. The immuneACCESS repertoire file appears here via TCRdb, limited to in-frame rearrangements. These files lack a portion of the clones; in checked studies, under half of the deficit traces to unresolved V genes, and the cause of the others is not known. This sample lists fewer than 200,000 clones; roughly 90% were detected once. The top ten clonotypes cover around 4.6% of the sample. Specimen: peripheral blood. The receptors derive from a young man with COVID-19, enrolled during active disease.

The CDR3 protein is CATRGYTEAFF. DNA of the CDR3: TGTGCCACCCGAGGGTACACTGAAGCTTTCTTT. V gene TRBV2 combines with J gene TRBJ1-1; D not resolved. From germline, CDR1 is SNHLY and CDR2 FYNNEI. The germline V and J ends were trimmed by 10 bases and 3 bases, with 9 bases remaining between them. The CDR3 is 11 residues long.

The chain uses TRBV6-2 or TRBV6-3 and TRBJ1-1, with a weak D call TRBD1 (5 bases). Germline-derived CDR1 and CDR2 are MNHEY and SVGEGT. V shed 5 bases and J shed 1 base, with 8 bases lying between them. The CDR3 loop spans 13 amino acids. The CDR3 DNA reads as TGTGCCAGCAGTCGAAGGGGGAACACTGAAGCTTTCTTT. Amino acids: CASSRRGNTEAFF.

The V gene is TRBV6-1, the J gene TRBJ2-7; the match to TRBD1 covers 7 bases. CDR1 and CDR2 from the germline V gene are MNHNS and SASEGT. The CDR3 runs to 15 residues. With V trimmed by 5 bases and J by 3 bases, 10 bases remained unmatched. The CDR3 DNA reads TGTGCCAGCAGTCCCTCCCTCCAGGGGGTCTACGAGCAGTACTTC. Translation gives CASSPSLQGVYEQYF.

Here the CDR3 DNA reads TGTGCCAGCAGCTTCTCCCCGGGACAGGCGGCCTATGGCTACACCTTC. Translated, it gives CASSFSPGQAAYGYTF. The chain carries TRBV7-2 and TRBJ1-2; 8 bases align to TRBD1. V shed 3 bases, J shed 4 bases, and the junction held 10 bases outside the gene matches. The CDR3 is made up of 16 amino acids. Germline V CDR1 and CDR2: SGHTA, FQGNSA.

CDR3 residues: CASSLGTSGGANTQYF. The CDR3, as DNA: TGCGCCAGCAGCTTGGGGACTAGCGGGGGAGCAAATACGCAGTATTTT. J is TRBJ2-3 and V is TRBV5-1; 13 bases are a match to TRBD2. The V gene's germline CDR1 is SGHRS and CDR2 YFSETQ. There are 16 residues in the CDR3. Germline trimming cut 0 bases from V and 7 bases from J; bases unmatched to any gene: 5.

The V and J genes are TRBV7-2 and TRBJ1-5, with D perhaps matching TRBD1 (6 bases). The germline V and J ends were trimmed by 4 bases and 6 bases, with 13 bases remaining between them. Per the germline V gene, CDR1 is SGHTA and CDR2 is FQGNSA. The CDR3 runs 14 residues. CDR3 in DNA: TGTGCCAGCAGCTCGCGAGGGGGATTTCAGCCCCAGCATTTT. As protein: CASSSRGGFQPQHF. The full variable domain, in which reference TRBV7-2 and TRBJ1-5 provide the parts outside the CDR3, is GAGVSQSPSNKVTEKGKDVELRCDPISGHTALYWYRQSLGQGLEFLIYFQGNSAPDKSGLPSDRFSAERTGGSVSTLTIQRTQQEDSAVYLCASSSRGGFQPQHFGDGTRLSIL.

The chain has TRBV13 and TRBJ1-4; tentatively, D is TRBD1 (5 bases). The CDR3 totals 16 residues. V dropped 0 bases and J dropped 4 bases, with 12 bases sitting between them. Per germline, CDR1 PRHDT and CDR2 FYEKMQ (reference sequence). CDR3 region: CASSLGGGTGNEKLFF. CDR3 nucleotide sequence: TGTGCCAGCAGCTTAGGCGGGGGGACCGGTAATGAAAAACTGTTTTTT.

The CDR3 spells CASSLEGGKLFF. CDR3 in DNA: TGTGCCAGCAGCTTAGAAGGGGGAAAACTGTTTTTT. The V call is TRBV7-9, the J call TRBJ1-4; D is perhaps TRBD1 (6 bases). Germline-derived CDR1 and CDR2 are SEHNR and FQNEAQ (reference sequence). This CDR3 spans 12 amino acids. V dropped 1 base and J dropped 10 bases, with 7 bases sitting between them.

The chain carries TRBV12-3 or TRBV12-4 and TRBJ2-7; D is perhaps TRBD2 (5 bases). There are 13 residues in the CDR3. V lost 3 bases and J lost 2, with 8 bases in between. The CDR3 spells CASSFRGAYEQYF. The CDR3 coding sequence is TGTGCCAGCAGTTTTCGGGGTGCCTACGAGCAGTACTTC.

The chain employs TRBV5-6 and TRBJ1-2, with D tentatively TRBD1 (6 bases). Germline V gene lookup returns CDR1 SGHDT and CDR2 YYEEEE. The CDR3 covers 15 residues. Trimming removed 0 bases at V and 4 bases at J, with 13 bases between. Written as DNA, the CDR3 is TGTGCCAGCAGCTTGGGAGGGACACCTAGCTATGGCTACACCTTC. It codes for CASSLGGTPSYGYTF.

V usage is TRBV6-2 or TRBV6-3 and J usage is TRBJ1-2; 7 positions match TRBD1. Unmatched junction bases numbered 4, after V lost 0 bases and J lost 6 bases. The CDR3 runs to 14 residues. Germline V gene data show CDR1 as MNHEY and CDR2 as SVGEGT. The CDR3 reads CASSYSRGTDGYTF. Here the CDR3 DNA reads TGTGCCAGCAGTTACTCAAGGGGGACAGATGGCTACACCTTC.

This rearrangement joins TRBV5-4 to TRBJ1-3, with 10 bases identical to TRBD1. Germline assignment: CDR1 SGHNT and CDR2 YYREEE (reference sequence). This CDR3 region has 19 residues. V dropped 3 bases and J dropped 0; count of bases not matched to a gene: 12. The CDR3 loop is CASSSMGQGPISSGNTIYF. CDR3 bases: TGTGCCAGCAGCTCAATGGGACAGGGGCCCATCAGCTCTGGAAACACCATATATTTT.

CDR3 sequence (DNA): TGCGCCAGCAGCGCACAGACAGGGGCCCACTATGGCTACACCTTC. Translated, it gives CASSAQTGAHYGYTF. The chain recombines TRBV4-1 with TRBJ1-2, with 8 bases identical to TRBD1. The CDR3 has 15 residues. The ends lost 5 bases at V and 3 bases at J; junction bases unmatched: 8. CDR1 and CDR2 from the germline V gene are MGHRA and YSYEKL.

This chain joins TRBV11-2 and TRBJ2-7; D perhaps matches TRBD2 (5 bases). Germline V lookup: CDR1 SGHAT, CDR2 FQNNGV. The CDR3 loop spans 17 amino acids. Trimming shortened V by 6 bases and J by 2 bases, and 23 bases separated the two germline ends. CDR3 DNA: TGTGCCAGCAGTCGGACCCCCTACGGCGGGTTTGCCTACGAGCAGTACTTC. Translating gives CASSRTPYGGFAYEQYF. The variable domain in full, with the rest retrieved from reference TRBV11-2 and TRBJ2-7, is EAGVAQSPRYKIIEKRQSVAFWCNPISGHATLYWYQQILGQGPKLLIQFQNNGVVDDSQLPKDRFSAERLKGVDSTLKIQPAKLEDSAVYLCASSRTPYGGFAYEQYFGPGTRLTVT.

This rearrangement joins TRBV10-3 to TRBJ2-7; 8 nucleotides line up with TRBD2. This CDR3 has 13 amino acids. After removal of 7 bases from V and 4 bases from J, the junction contained 6 bases not matched to a gene. Germline V lookup: CDR1 ENHRY, CDR2 SYGVKD. CDR3 DNA: TGTGCCATCACTCCTTCGGGGGGGTACGAGCAGTACTTC. It translates to CAITPSGGYEQYF.

CDR3: CASSLAERELGSGELFF. The CDR3 nucleotides read TGCGCCAGCAGCTTGGCTGAGCGGGAGTTGGGTAGCGGGGAGCTGTTTTTT. The genes are TRBV5-1 and TRBJ2-2; 8 nucleotides line up with TRBD2. The junction had 11 bases not matched to a gene; V was cut back by 0 bases and J by 7 bases. Per the germline V gene, CDR1 is SGHRS and CDR2 is YFSETQ. CDR3 size: 17 residues.

This clone was seen a handful of times. The CDR3 reads CASSPSKRGGSEQFF. DNA of the CDR3: TGTGCCAGCAGTCCGTCAAAGCGGGGGGGCTCTGAGCAGTTCTTC. The chain employs TRBV6-5 and TRBJ2-1; 10 nucleotides line up with TRBD2. V lost 5 bases and J lost 9; bases outside the gene matches: 10. The V gene's germline CDR1 is MNHEY and CDR2 SVGAGI. The CDR3 sequence is 15 residues long.

The rearrangement joins TRBV7-2 to TRBJ1-3; D is possibly TRBD1 (5 bases). V dropped 1 base and J dropped 2 bases, with 9 bases sitting between them. CDR1 is SGHTA and CDR2 is FQGNSA in the germline V gene. The CDR3 spans 15 residues. The DNA of the CDR3 is TGTGCCAGCAGCTTAGATTGGGGGGCTGGAAACACCATATATTTT. Encoded protein: CASSLDWGAGNTIYF.

This clone was counted only a few times. Other DNA sequences within the sample encode an identical CDR3. The chain uses TRBV27 and TRBJ2-3; 8 nucleotides agree with TRBD2. V lost 2 bases to trimming and J lost 3 bases; unmatched junction nucleotides: 4. The CDR3 has 15 amino acids. Germline V gene lookup returns CDR1 MNHEY and CDR2 SMNVEV (reference sequence). This chain's CDR3 is CASSLRAGATDTQYF. The DNA for the CDR3 is TGTGCCAGCAGTTTAAGAGCGGGAGCAACAGATACGCAGTATTTT.

The genes are TRBV28 and TRBJ2-1; TRBD2 agrees at 7 bases. Germline CDR1 and CDR2: MDHEN and SYDVKM. This CDR3 is built from 16 residues. V shed 2 bases and J 0 bases; nucleotides not matched to a gene: 4. CDR3 DNA sequence: TGTGCCAGCAGTTTACAAAGGACTAGCTCCTACAATGAGCAGTTCTTC. It is translated as CASSLQRTSSYNEQFF.

The chain uses TRBV7-3 and TRBJ1-1, with D unclear. Per the germline V gene, CDR1 is SGHTA and CDR2 is FQGTGA. This CDR3 spans 14 amino acids. Trimming cost V 1 base and J 3 bases, with 9 bases left between them. The CDR3 DNA reads as TGTGCCAGCAGCTTAAACGCCGGGGACACTGAAGCTTTCTTT. It specifies CASSLNAGDTEAFF.

The chain uses TRBV6-6 and TRBJ2-7, with a weak D call TRBD2 (6 bases). Per the germline V gene, CDR1 is MNHNY and CDR2 is SVGAGI (reference sequence). V gave up 8 bases and J gave up 7 bases, with 12 bases separating them. The CDR3 has 11 amino acids. CDR3 nucleotide sequence: TGTGCCAGCCGACTAGGGTGGGAGCAGTACTTC. As protein: CASRLGWEQYF.

The rearrangement links TRBV27 to TRBJ1-6; D uncertain. CDR1 is MNHEY, CDR2 SMNVEV, per germline (reference sequence). This CDR3 comprises 15 residues. Trimming took off 6 bases at V and 9 bases at J, with 18 bases between the two ends. The CDR3 reads CASSRGNGQPSPLHF. The CDR3 DNA reads TGTGCCAGCAGCCGAGGGAATGGGCAACCTTCACCCCTCCACTTT.

J is TRBJ1-1 and V is TRBV7-3; 11 nucleotides line up with TRBD1. The CDR3 sequence is 17 residues long. J lost 8 bases, V lost 5 bases, and 16 bases had no gene match. The germline gives CDR1 SGHTA, CDR2 FQGTGA. CDR3 DNA: TGTGCCAGCAGCCTACTCCCTGCCGGACAGGGGGCAGCGGAAGCTTTCTTT. Protein product: CASSLLPAGQGAAEAFF.

The V call is TRBV19, the J call TRBJ2-7; D possibly corresponds to TRBD1 (5 bases). V shed 3 bases and J shed 1 base, with 16 bases lying between them. Germline-derived CDR1 and CDR2 are LNHDA and SQIVND (reference sequence). The CDR3 is made up of 16 amino acids. CDR3 sequence: CASSIGRVPGSYEQYF. In DNA form, the CDR3 reads TGTGCCAGTAGTATCGGCCGTGTCCCAGGGTCCTACGAGCAGTACTTC.

To note about this clone: The sample carries other DNA sequences with the same CDR3. The V and J genes are TRBV7-3 and TRBJ2-2; D might be TRBD1 (6 bases). Trimming pared 6 bases from V and 2 bases from J, leaving 13 bases between. The germline V gene has CDR1 SGHTA and CDR2 FQGTGA. The CDR3 consists of 15 residues. In DNA form, the CDR3 reads TGTGCCAGCAGTCTCTTAGGGGGAAACACCGGGGAGCTGTTTTTT. This gives the protein CASSLLGGNTGELFF.

V is TRBV6-6 and J is TRBJ2-5, with 7 bases that match TRBD1. J gave up 5 bases and V 10 bases, and 7 bases lay outside the gene matches. This CDR3 region has 12 residues. CDR1 MNHNY and CDR2 SVGAGI come from the germline V gene (reference sequence). CDR3 bases: TGTGCCATTTCACAGGGGTCGGAGACCCAGTACTTC. Translating gives CAISQGSETQYF.